A single sample is the source of the 5 T cell receptor beta chains below, sequenced in a study of blood T cells in healthy people across ages. PCR was performed a second time for 7 to 11 cycles using a sample-barcoded 5' primer and a J-beta primer mix. MiXCR was run by TCRdb on the 5' RACE reads, yielding one entry per CDR3 protein. The sample carries about 770,000 distinct CDR3 sequences, 40% to 50% recorded once. The specimen sequenced was blood. The receptor set was obtained from a man in his fifties or sixties in good health.

This clonotype was counted between two and nine times. The chain is built from TRBV20-1 and TRBJ2-3; 7 bases map to TRBD1. After removal of 6 bases from V and 0 bases from J, the junction contained 9 bases not matched to a gene. The CDR3 is made up of 15 amino acids. CDR1 DFQATT and CDR2 SNEGSKA come from the germline V gene (reference sequence). CDR3 amino acids: CSALWYRGSTDTQYF. DNA for the CDR3: TGCAGTGCCTTATGGTACAGGGGAAGCACAGATACGCAGTATTTT.

This clonotype was seen many times. This chain connects TRBV29-1 to TRBJ2-7; the match to TRBD1 covers 7 bases. The V gene end was trimmed by 4 bases and the J gene end by 3 bases; junction bases not matched to a gene: 3. This CDR3 has 12 residues. The germline gives CDR1 SQVTM, CDR2 ANQGSEA. The CDR3 DNA is TGCAGCGTTGGGGGGACAGTCTACGAGCAGTACTTC. Residues: CSVGGTVYEQYF.

The genes are TRBV9 and TRBJ2-1; D not certain. Germline V gene data show CDR1 as SGDLS and CDR2 as YYNGEE. V was cut by 1 base and J by 9 bases, with 8 bases left in between. The CDR3 has 12 residues. CDR3 region: CASSVSPGEQFF. CDR3 sequence (DNA): TGTGCCAGCAGCGTATCCCCCGGTGAGCAGTTCTTC.

This clonotype has only a few counts. The chain employs TRBV29-1 and TRBJ1-2; 8 bases fit TRBD1. CDR3 size: 13 residues. Germline V lookup: CDR1 SQVTM, CDR2 ANQGSEA. V lost 6 bases, J lost 2 bases, and 5 bases stayed unmatched. CDR3 protein: CSVKDRANYGYTF. The CDR3 nucleotides are TGCAGCGTCAAGGACAGGGCCAACTATGGCTACACCTTC.

Concerning this clonotype itself: At one boundary the junction diverges from the germline segment, which might be a read error. The chain links TRBV12-3 or TRBV12-4 to TRBJ2-3; no clear D gene. The CDR3 covers 13 residues. CDR3 DNA sequence: TGTGCCAGCGGTTTCCATAGGGCAGATACGCAGTATTTT. It translates to CASGFHRADTQYF.